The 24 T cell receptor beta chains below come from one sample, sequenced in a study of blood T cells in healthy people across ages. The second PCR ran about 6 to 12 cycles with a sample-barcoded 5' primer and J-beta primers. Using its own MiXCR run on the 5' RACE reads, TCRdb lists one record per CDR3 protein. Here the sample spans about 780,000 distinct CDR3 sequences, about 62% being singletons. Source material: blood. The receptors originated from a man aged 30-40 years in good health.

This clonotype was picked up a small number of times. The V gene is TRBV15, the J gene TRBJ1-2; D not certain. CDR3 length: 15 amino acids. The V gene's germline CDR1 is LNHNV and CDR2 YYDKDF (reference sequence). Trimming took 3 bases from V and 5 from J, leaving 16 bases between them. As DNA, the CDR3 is TGTGCCACCAGCAGGGCCTGGGATTCGAGTTATGGCTACACCTTC. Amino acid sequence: CATSRAWDSSYGYTF.

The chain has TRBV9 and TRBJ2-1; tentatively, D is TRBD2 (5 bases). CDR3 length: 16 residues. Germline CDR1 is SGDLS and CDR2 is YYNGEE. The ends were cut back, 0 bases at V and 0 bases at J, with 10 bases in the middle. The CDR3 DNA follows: TGTGCCAGCAGCGTAGATACGGGGAGCTCCTACAATGAGCAGTTCTTC. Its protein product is CASSVDTGSSYNEQFF.

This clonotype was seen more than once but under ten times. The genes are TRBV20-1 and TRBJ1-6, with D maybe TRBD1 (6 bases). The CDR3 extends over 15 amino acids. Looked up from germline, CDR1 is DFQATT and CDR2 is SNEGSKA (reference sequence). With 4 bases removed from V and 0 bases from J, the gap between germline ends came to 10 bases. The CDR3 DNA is TGCAGTGCTATACAGGGAAGCTCCTATAATTCACCCCTCCACTTT. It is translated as CSAIQGSSYNSPLHF.

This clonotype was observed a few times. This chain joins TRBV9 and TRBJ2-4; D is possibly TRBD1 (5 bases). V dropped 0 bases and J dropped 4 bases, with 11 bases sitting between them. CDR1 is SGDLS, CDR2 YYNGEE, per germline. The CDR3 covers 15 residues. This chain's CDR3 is CASSVDGSGKNIQYF. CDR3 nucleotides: TGTGCCAGCAGCGTAGACGGGTCAGGGAAAAACATTCAGTACTTC.

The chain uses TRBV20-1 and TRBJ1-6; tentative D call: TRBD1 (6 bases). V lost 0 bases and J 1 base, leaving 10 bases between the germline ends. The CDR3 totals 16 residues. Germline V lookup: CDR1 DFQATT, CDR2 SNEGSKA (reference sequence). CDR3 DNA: TGCAGTGCTAGAGATCAGGGGACATCCTATAATTCACCCCTCCACTTT. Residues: CSARDQGTSYNSPLHF.

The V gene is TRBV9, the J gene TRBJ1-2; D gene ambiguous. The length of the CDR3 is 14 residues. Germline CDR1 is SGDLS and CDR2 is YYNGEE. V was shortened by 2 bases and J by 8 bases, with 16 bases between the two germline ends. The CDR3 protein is CASSVYPAVEGYTF. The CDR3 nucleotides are TGTGCCAGCAGCGTTTACCCCGCAGTCGAAGGCTACACCTTC.

The CDR3 DNA follows: TGCGCCAGCAGCTTGGCCCCGGGGGGGCTGGGGAATGAGCAGTTCTTC. Its protein product is CASSLAPGGLGNEQFF. V usage is TRBV5-1 and J usage is TRBJ2-1, with 8 bases identical to TRBD2. Germline CDR1 and CDR2: SGHRS and YFSETQ. Unmatched junction bases numbered 9, after V lost 0 bases and J lost 7 bases. The CDR3 extends over 16 amino acids.

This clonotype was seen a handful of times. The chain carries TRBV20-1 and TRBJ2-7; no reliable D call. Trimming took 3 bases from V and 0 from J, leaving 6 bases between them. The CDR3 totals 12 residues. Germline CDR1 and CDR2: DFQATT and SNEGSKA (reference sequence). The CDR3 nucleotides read TGCAGTGCTAGTGGCTTCTCCTACGAGCAGTACTTC. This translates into CSASGFSYEQYF.

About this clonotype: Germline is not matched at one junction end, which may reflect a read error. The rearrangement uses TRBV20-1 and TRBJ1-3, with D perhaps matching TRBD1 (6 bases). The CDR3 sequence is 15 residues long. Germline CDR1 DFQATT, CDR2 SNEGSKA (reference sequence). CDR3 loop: CSARDRLKPGNTIYF. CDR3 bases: TGCAGTGCTCGAGACAGGCTAAAGCCTGGAAACACCATATATTTT.

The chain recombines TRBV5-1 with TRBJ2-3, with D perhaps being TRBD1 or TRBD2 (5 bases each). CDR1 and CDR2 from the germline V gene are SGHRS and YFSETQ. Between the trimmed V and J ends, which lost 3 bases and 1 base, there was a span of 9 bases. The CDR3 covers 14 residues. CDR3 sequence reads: CASSWDGRTDTQYF. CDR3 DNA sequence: TGCGCCAGCAGCTGGGACGGTCGCACAGATACGCAGTATTTT.

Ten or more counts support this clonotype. The CDR3 sequence is CSVGGSSYEQYF. In DNA form, the CDR3 reads TGCAGCGTTGGCGGGAGCTCCTACGAGCAGTACTTC. J is TRBJ2-7 and V is TRBV29-1; 7 nucleotides align to TRBD2. Germline loops: CDR1 SQVTM, CDR2 ANQGSEA. The CDR3 contains 12 residues. With 4 bases clipped from V and 0 bases from J, the junction kept 0 bases outside the gene matches.

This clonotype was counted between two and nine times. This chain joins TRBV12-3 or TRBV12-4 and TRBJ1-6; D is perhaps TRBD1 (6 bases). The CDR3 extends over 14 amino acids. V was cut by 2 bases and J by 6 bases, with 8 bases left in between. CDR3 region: CASSLIGGNSPLHF. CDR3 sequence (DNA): TGTGCCAGCAGTTTAATAGGGGGTAATTCACCCCTCCACTTT.

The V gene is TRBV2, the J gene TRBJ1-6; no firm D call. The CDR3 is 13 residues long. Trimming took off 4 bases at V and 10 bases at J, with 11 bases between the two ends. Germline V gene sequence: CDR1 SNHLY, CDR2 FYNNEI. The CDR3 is CASSVPVTSPLHF. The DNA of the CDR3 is TGTGCCAGCAGTGTGCCAGTCACCTCACCCCTCCACTTT. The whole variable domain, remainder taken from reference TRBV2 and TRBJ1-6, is EPEVTQTPSHQVTQMGQEVILRCVPISNHLYFYWYRQILGQKVEFLVSFYNNEISEKSEIFDDQFSVERPDGSNFTLKIRSTKLEDSAMYFCASSVPVTSPLHFGNGTRLTVT.

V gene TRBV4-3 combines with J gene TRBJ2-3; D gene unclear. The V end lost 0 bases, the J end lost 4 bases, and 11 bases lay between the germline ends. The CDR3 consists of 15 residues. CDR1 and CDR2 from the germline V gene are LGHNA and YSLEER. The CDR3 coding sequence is TGCGCCAGCAGCCAAGATGTAACGTTCGCAGATACGCAGTATTTT. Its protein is CASSQDVTFADTQYF.

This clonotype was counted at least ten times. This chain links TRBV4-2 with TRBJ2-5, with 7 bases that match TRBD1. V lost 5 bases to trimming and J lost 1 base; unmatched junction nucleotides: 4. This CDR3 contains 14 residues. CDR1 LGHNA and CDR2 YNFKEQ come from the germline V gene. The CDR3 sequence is CASSNNRGQETQYF. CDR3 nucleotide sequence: TGTGCCAGCAGCAACAACAGGGGCCAAGAGACCCAGTACTTC.

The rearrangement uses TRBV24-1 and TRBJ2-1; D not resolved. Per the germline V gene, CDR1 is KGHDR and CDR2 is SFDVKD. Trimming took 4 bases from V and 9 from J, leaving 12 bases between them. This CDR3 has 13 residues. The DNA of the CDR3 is TGTGCCACCAGTGACCTGGGCCACAGTGAGCAGTTCTTC. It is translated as CATSDLGHSEQFF.

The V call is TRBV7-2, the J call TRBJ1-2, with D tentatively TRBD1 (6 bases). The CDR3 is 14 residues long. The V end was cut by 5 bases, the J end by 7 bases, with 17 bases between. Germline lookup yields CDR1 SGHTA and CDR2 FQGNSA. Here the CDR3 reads CASSPRTEKVGYTF. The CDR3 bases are TGTGCCAGCAGCCCCCGGACAGAAAAGGTTGGCTACACCTTC.

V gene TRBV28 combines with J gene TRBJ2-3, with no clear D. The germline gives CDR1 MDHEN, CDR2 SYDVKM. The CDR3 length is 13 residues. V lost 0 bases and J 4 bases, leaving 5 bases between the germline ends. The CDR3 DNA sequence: TGTGCCAGCAGTTTATGGGGCTCAGATACGCAGTATTTT. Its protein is CASSLWGSDTQYF.

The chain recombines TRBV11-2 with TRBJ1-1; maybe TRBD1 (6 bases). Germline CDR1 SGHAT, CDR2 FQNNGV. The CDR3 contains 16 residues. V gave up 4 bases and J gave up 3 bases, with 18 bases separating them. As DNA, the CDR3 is TGTGCCAGCAGCTGGATCGGAACAGGGTTTGACACTGAAGCTTTCTTT. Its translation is CASSWIGTGFDTEAFF.

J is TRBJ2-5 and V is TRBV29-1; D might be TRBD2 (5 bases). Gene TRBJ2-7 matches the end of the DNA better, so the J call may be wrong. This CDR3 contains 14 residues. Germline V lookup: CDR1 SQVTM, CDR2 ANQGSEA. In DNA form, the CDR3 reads TGCAGCGTTGAAACAGCGGACTCGCCGCACGAGCAGTACTTC. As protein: CSVETADSPHEQYF.

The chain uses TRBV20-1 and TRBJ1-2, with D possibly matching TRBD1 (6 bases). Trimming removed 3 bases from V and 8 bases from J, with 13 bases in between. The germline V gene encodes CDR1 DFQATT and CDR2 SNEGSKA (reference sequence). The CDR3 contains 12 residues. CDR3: CSASNRERGYTF. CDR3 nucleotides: TGCAGTGCTAGTAACAGGGAGAGGGGCTACACCTTC.

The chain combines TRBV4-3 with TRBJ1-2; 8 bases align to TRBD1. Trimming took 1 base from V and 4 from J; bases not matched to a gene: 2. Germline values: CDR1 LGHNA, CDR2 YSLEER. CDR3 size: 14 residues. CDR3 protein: CASSQAGTGYGYTF. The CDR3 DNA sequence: TGCGCCAGCAGCCAAGCCGGGACAGGCTATGGCTACACCTTC.

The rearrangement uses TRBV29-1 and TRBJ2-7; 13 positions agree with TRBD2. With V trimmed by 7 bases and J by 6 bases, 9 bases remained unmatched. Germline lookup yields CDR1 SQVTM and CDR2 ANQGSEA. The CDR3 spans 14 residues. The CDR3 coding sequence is TGCAGCGCGGCCCCGGGACTAGCGGGAAGCGAGCAGTACTTC. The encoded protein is CSAAPGLAGSEQYF.

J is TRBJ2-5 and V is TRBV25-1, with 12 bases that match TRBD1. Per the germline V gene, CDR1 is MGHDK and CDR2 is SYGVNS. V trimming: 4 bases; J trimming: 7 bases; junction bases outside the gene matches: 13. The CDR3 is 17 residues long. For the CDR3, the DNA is TGTGCCAGCAGTGGACCGGGACAGGGGGCGCAGAAGGGGACCCAGTACTTC. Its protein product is CASSGPGQGAQKGTQYF.